Presented here are 26 T cell receptor beta chains from one specimen sequenced in a study of blood T cell repertoires in COVID-19. Profiling relied on immunoSEQ multiplex PCR, and the TCRdb table lists in-frame clones only, not all of them. In the table there are 250,000 to 300,000 clones, roughly 90% of which are singletons. Input material: PBMCs or T cells enriched from blood (not recorded which). The receptors derive from a woman between 40 and 55 years old with acute COVID-19.

The genes are TRBV3-1 (or the pseudogene TRBV3-2) and TRBJ1-2; D is undetermined. Germline CDR1 and CDR2: LGHDT and YNNKEL (reference sequence). This CDR3 has 13 amino acids. Trimming cost V 2 bases and J 1 base, with 5 bases left between them. CDR3 nucleotides: TGTGCCAGCAGCCAAAGCTTTAACTATGGCTACACCTTC. Encoded protein: CASSQSFNYGYTF.

The chain joins TRBV30 to TRBJ1-1; 7 bases fit TRBD1. The CDR3 covers 16 residues. Trimming cost V 0 bases and J 5 bases; bases outside gene matches: 12. Germline V gene data show CDR1 as GTSNPN and CDR2 as SVGIG (reference sequence). The CDR3 DNA is TGTGCCTGGAGTGTACAAGGGGGCGGTCAAAGGACTGAAGCTTTCTTT. This translates into CAWSVQGGGQRTEAFF.

The chain is built from TRBV7-2 and TRBJ2-3; D possibly corresponds to TRBD1 (6 bases). Trimming removed 5 bases from V and 6 bases from J, with 12 bases in between. The CDR3 extends over 13 amino acids. The germline V gene encodes CDR1 SGHTA and CDR2 FQGNSA. Here the CDR3 DNA reads TGTGCCAGCAGCCCATCCGACAGGGATACGCAGTATTTT. This sequence encodes CASSPSDRDTQYF.

This rearrangement joins TRBV19 to TRBJ2-5, with 8 bases fitting TRBD1. J lost 7 bases, V lost 7 bases, and 11 bases had no gene match. The CDR3 totals 14 residues. The germline CDR1 and CDR2 sequences are LNHDA and SQIVND (reference sequence). The DNA of the CDR3 is TGTGCCAGTAACGGGGGCAGGGGGCTTGGGACCCAGTACTTC. Protein: CASNGGRGLGTQYF.

A single count supports this clone. This chain joins TRBV6-1 and TRBJ2-7, with TRBD1 identical over 9 bases. J gave up 2 bases and V 0 bases, and 20 bases lay outside the gene matches. This CDR3 is built from 21 residues. Germline V gene sequence: CDR1 MNHNS, CDR2 SASEGT. The CDR3 DNA reads TGTGCCAGCAGTGAAGCGGATTCCGGGACAGGGTATTTGAGGGGGGCCTACGAGCAGTACTTC. This encodes CASSEADSGTGYLRGAYEQYF.

The chain carries TRBV27 and TRBJ2-7; 9 bases map to TRBD2. Germline CDR1 and CDR2: MNHEY and SMNVEV (reference sequence). After removal of 3 bases from V and 2 bases from J, the junction contained 2 bases not matched to a gene. The CDR3 contains 14 residues. The CDR3, as DNA: TGTGCCAGCAGTTTGCGGGAGGGGACCTACGAGCAGTACTTC. This codes for CASSLREGTYEQYF.

The chain recombines TRBV6-5 with TRBJ2-2; 7 nucleotides match TRBD2. CDR1 and CDR2 (germline): MNHEY, SVGAGI. V was pared by 10 bases and J by 3 bases, with 11 bases of the junction left unmatched. The CDR3 contains 15 residues. Here the CDR3 DNA reads TGTGCCACCAACCGGGGGGTACAGTACACCGGGGAGCTGTTTTTT. This encodes CATNRGVQYTGELFF.

This chain links TRBV5-4 with TRBJ2-1; TRBD1 aligns across 7 bases. The CDR3 sequence is 16 residues long. Trimming cost V 4 bases and J 6 bases; bases outside gene matches: 13. Germline V gene lookup returns CDR1 SGHNT and CDR2 YYREEE (reference sequence). The CDR3 reads CASSPSRQGVLNEQFF. CDR3 nucleotide sequence: TGTGCCAGCAGCCCCTCCCGGCAGGGGGTCCTCAATGAGCAGTTCTTC.

The chain combines TRBV28 with TRBJ1-1; D uncertain. CDR3 length: 14 residues. Per the germline V gene, CDR1 is MDHEN and CDR2 is SYDVKM. V lost 1 base to trimming and J lost 2 bases, with 8 bases between them. The CDR3 spells CASSLSGSNTEAFF. The CDR3 coding sequence is TGTGCCAGCAGTTTATCCGGGTCCAACACTGAAGCTTTCTTT.

The chain links TRBV13 to TRBJ1-6, with no clear D. Per germline, CDR1 PRHDT and CDR2 FYEKMQ (reference sequence). The length of the CDR3 is 17 residues. V dropped 5 bases and J dropped 0 bases, with 14 bases sitting between them. The CDR3 nucleotides read TGTGCCAGCAGCCCCCGCAGGCTTAGCTCCTATAATTCACCCCTCCACTTT. This encodes CASSPRRLSSYNSPLHF.

This sequence joins TRBV10-1 and TRBJ2-3; a possible D gene is TRBD2 (6 bases). Germline V gene lookup returns CDR1 WNHNN and CDR2 SYGVQD (reference sequence). The CDR3 length is 15 residues. V was shortened by 5 bases and J by 4 bases, with 16 bases between the two germline ends. CDR3 coding DNA: TGCGCCAGCAGTCCTAATCCCGGGGGTGCAGATACGCAGTATTTT. Its translation is CASSPNPGGADTQYF.

This chain connects TRBV3-1 (or the pseudogene TRBV3-2) to TRBJ1-6; maybe TRBD1 (6 bases). The length of the CDR3 is 18 residues. Trimming removed 1 base at V and 0 bases at J, with 13 bases between. Per the germline V gene, CDR1 is LGHDT and CDR2 is YNNKEL (reference sequence). The chain's CDR3 is CASSQGLSRGSYNSPLHF. Here the CDR3 DNA reads TGTGCCAGCAGCCAAGGCCTCTCCAGGGGCTCCTATAATTCACCCCTCCACTTT.

This chain's CDR3 is CASSFSGLRNSPLHF. For the CDR3, the DNA is TGTGCCAGCAGTTTTTCCGGGTTGAGGAATTCACCCCTCCACTTT. The chain recombines TRBV28 with TRBJ1-6; D is ambiguous. CDR3 size: 15 residues. Germline values: CDR1 MDHEN, CDR2 SYDVKM. Trimming removed 3 bases from V and 7 bases from J, with 13 bases in between.

The CDR3 coding sequence is TGTGCCAGTAGAGGCGGCGGCGGGAGGGCCCTCTCCTACGAGCAGTACTTC. Protein product: CASRGGGGRALSYEQYF. The chain recombines TRBV19 with TRBJ2-7, with 9 bases aligning to TRBD2. The CDR3 runs 17 residues. V shed 6 bases and J 0 bases; nucleotides not matched to a gene: 12. Germline lookup yields CDR1 LNHDA and CDR2 SQIVND (reference sequence).

This chain joins TRBV5-4 and TRBJ2-2; tentatively, D is TRBD2 (6 bases). This CDR3 spans 14 amino acids. Trimming removed 2 bases at V and 6 bases at J, with 11 bases between. The germline V gene encodes CDR1 SGHNT and CDR2 YYREEE (reference sequence). Here the CDR3 DNA reads TGTGCCAGCAGCTTATCTGGGGGGTCCGGGGAGCTGTTTTTT. This gives the protein CASSLSGGSGELFF.

This clone was found once. The rearrangement uses TRBV11-2 and TRBJ2-1, with 11 bases matching TRBD2. The CDR3 has 16 residues. V dropped 5 bases and J dropped 7; count of bases not matched to a gene: 10. Germline-derived CDR1 and CDR2 are SGHAT and FQNNGV. CDR3 in amino acids: CASSRPGTSGSNEQFF. The DNA of the CDR3 is TGTGCCAGCAGCAGACCCGGGACTAGCGGATCTAATGAGCAGTTCTTC.

The rearrangement links TRBV12-2 to TRBJ2-4; no check of the table's D call, TRBD1, against the DNA was made. TRBV12-2 is described as a pseudogene. The CDR3 loop spans 17 amino acids. CDR3 protein: CASRLAQTVLAKNIQYF. The DNA of the CDR3 is TGTGCAAGTCGCTTAGCCCAGACAGTTCTAGCCAAAAACATTCAGTACTTC.

The chain recombines TRBV12-3 or TRBV12-4 with TRBJ2-2, with a weak D call TRBD1 (5 bases). V was cut by 5 bases and J by 1 base, with 5 bases left in between. The CDR3 has 13 residues. The CDR3 nucleotides read TGTGCCAGCAGTGGACAGAACACCGGGGAGCTGTTTTTT. Translating it yields CASSGQNTGELFF.

The chain is built from TRBV7-9 and TRBJ1-2, with no clear D. The germline V and J ends were trimmed by 6 bases and 5 bases, with 16 bases remaining between them. Germline V gives CDR1 SEHNR, CDR2 FQNEAQ (reference sequence). CDR3 length: 14 amino acids. CDR3 region: CASSPRAGKYGYTF. The DNA for the CDR3 is TGTGCCAGCAGTCCGCGGGCGGGGAAATATGGCTACACCTTC.

The rearrangement joins TRBV27 to TRBJ2-7; 7 bases align to TRBD1. CDR1 and CDR2 from the germline V gene are MNHEY and SMNVEV (reference sequence). CDR3 size: 13 residues. The V and J ends lost 8 bases and 4 bases, in that order; junction bases with no gene match: 8. CDR3 sequence reads: CASHRQGDYEQYF. The CDR3 DNA reads as TGTGCCAGCCACCGACAGGGAGATTACGAGCAGTACTTC.

The rearrangement uses TRBV11-3 and TRBJ2-7; D ambiguous. Germline V lookup: CDR1 SGHNT, CDR2 YENEEA. This CDR3 is 15 amino acids long. Trimming took off 0 bases at V and 2 bases at J, with 11 bases between the two ends. CDR3 protein: CASSLEFSVAYEQYF. DNA of the CDR3: TGTGCCAGCAGCTTAGAATTCTCGGTAGCCTACGAGCAGTACTTC.

The chain is built from TRBV4-2 and TRBJ2-3, with 13 bases identical to TRBD2. This CDR3 has 18 amino acids. The V and J ends lost 4 bases and 3 bases, in that order; junction bases with no gene match: 10. The germline CDR1 and CDR2 sequences are LGHNA and YNFKEQ. Written as DNA, the CDR3 is TGTGCCAGCAGCCCGTACGCCGCGACTAGCGGGGGGACAGATACGCAGTATTTT. Protein sequence: CASSPYAATSGGTDTQYF.

Written as DNA, the CDR3 is TGTGCCATCAGTGAGTCTGACAGTCGAGGCGGCTACACCTTC. Amino acids: CAISESDSRGGYTF. The chain is built from TRBV10-3 and TRBJ1-2; D is perhaps TRBD1 (5 bases). Between the trimmed V and J ends, which lost 0 bases and 8 bases, there was a span of 13 bases. The CDR3 is 14 residues long. Germline assignment: CDR1 ENHRY and CDR2 SYGVKD.

The chain has TRBV19 and TRBJ1-2; a possible D gene is TRBD1 (5 bases). Trimming removed 5 bases from V and 2 bases from J, with 18 bases in between. The CDR3 is 16 residues long. Germline CDR1 and CDR2: LNHDA and SQIVND (reference sequence). Here the CDR3 reads CASSAQGALGNYGYTF. CDR3 sequence (DNA): TGTGCCAGTAGTGCACAAGGGGCCCTAGGGAACTATGGCTACACCTTC.

This chain links TRBV7-9 with TRBJ1-2; maybe TRBD1 (5 bases). The CDR3 extends over 15 amino acids. Trimming cost V 2 bases and J 2 bases, with 12 bases left between them. CDR1 and CDR2 from the germline V gene are SEHNR and FQNEAQ (reference sequence). The CDR3 region has the DNA TGTGCCAGCAGCTTAACGGGAGGGACCAACTATGGCTACACCTTC. Its protein is CASSLTGGTNYGYTF.

This rearrangement joins TRBV3-1 (or the pseudogene TRBV3-2) to TRBJ2-2; maybe TRBD1 (5 bases). V gave up 6 bases and J gave up 2 bases, with 10 bases separating them. In germline, CDR1 is LGHDT, CDR2 YNNKEL (reference sequence). This CDR3 region has 14 residues. DNA of the CDR3: TGTGCCAGCAGGCCTAGGGGAAACACCGGGGAGCTGTTTTTT. Its protein is CASRPRGNTGELFF.